The entry below describes one TCR beta chain. What it binds is unknown. Germline loops: CDR1 MNHEY, CDR2 SVGEGT. Trimming stripped 3 bases from V and 6 bases from J, with 8 bases between. The CDR3 has 13 residues. The data belong to a study of blood T cells in healthy people across ages. Study-level results: Estimated diversity, derived from one million T cells, was regarded as an underestimate. Because donor CMV status was unknown, expanded clonotype changes were possibly confounded.

Alongside a J-beta primer mix, a sample-barcoded 5' primer served in a second PCR lasting roughly 6 to 11 cycles. Through a template-switch adaptor with 12 random nucleotides, each cDNA molecule received a tag. Any given sample supplied a minimum of 2.5 million CDR3-containing paired-end reads. TCRdb used MiXCR to reprocess the 5' RACE reads, holding one entry per CDR3 protein. Of hundreds of thousands of distinct CDR3 sequences in the sample, around 62% were seen once. The receptor's source is a man younger than 45 in good health. The chain joins TRBV6-2 or TRBV6-3 to TRBJ2-2; D gene ambiguous. The sample consisted of blood. The CDR3 DNA reads as TGTGCCAGCAGTTATCTGGTGGCCGGGGAGCTGTTTTTT. Its protein product is CASSYLVAGELFF.